This TCR beta chain emerged from a study of cytomegalovirus exposure and HLA in healthy donors. Points from the study as a whole: Later on, an analysis showed TCR association rates differing by HLA locus, with DRB1 the most and HLA-C the fewest. A later analysis associated 15,000 or so TCR beta sequences with HLA alleles at a 0.05 false discovery rate. Information on immune exposure was restricted to one variable (CMV serostatus).

Notes on this clone: Its antigen remains unidentified.

V lost 7 bases, J lost 7 bases, and 17 bases lay in between. Per germline, CDR1 MNHEY and CDR2 SVGAGI. The CDR3 has 13 residues. It was with 60 Vbeta and 13 Jbeta primers that the PCR ran. Data came from immunoSEQ multiplex PCR; TCRdb stores just in-frame clones and leaves some out. The sample gives some 130,000 clones, roughly 77% of which show up once; about 3.1% is in the top ten. The sequence was obtained from a female donor in good health and CMV-seronegative. What was sequenced was PBMCs. This chain links TRBV6-5 with TRBJ2-7, with D perhaps matching TRBD1 (5 bases). For the CDR3, the DNA is TGTGCCAGCACCCCGGGCGACAAGGGGGAGCAGTACTTC. This encodes CASTPGDKGEQYF.